The rows below give T cell receptor beta chains drawn from one sample of a study of early T cells in non-severe SARS-CoV-2 infection. TCRdb analysed the 5' RACE reads with MiXCR anew, one entry per CDR3 protein. The sample lists roughly 100,000 distinct CDR3 sequences, about 13% occurring once. Material for sequencing was whole blood. The receptors were sampled from an adult who was a healthcare worker with PCR-confirmed SARS-CoV-2 infection or an uninfected control (not recorded which). Each CDR3 is given with its conserved first and last residue. Fields, in order: D gene, V gene, CDR3 length, CDR3 protein. A D gene is named only where the DNA matches it firmly.

-,TRBV7-9,14,CASSFTARNSPLHF
-,TRBV18,13,CASSPSGYTEAFF
-,TRBV28,14,CASSRQPRSYEQYF
-,TRBV3-1,18,CASSRPPLTWEATGELFF
TRBD2,TRBV10-3,15,CAISASGGQYNEQFF
-,TRBV7-9,13,CASSPGLPDTQYF
-,TRBV11-2,13,CASSLGPGTPPYF
-,TRBV6-1,15,CASGRDTRVTGELFF
-,TRBV20-1,13,CSARVPDANEQFF
TRBD1,TRBV5-5,15,CASSPAGTGPFPQHF
-,TRBV21-1,18,CASSKVSTTFLAGETQYF
-,TRBV15,14,CATSREGANYGYTF
TRBD1,TRBV28,14,CASSFGQGARGYTF
-,TRBV5-6,12,CASSLNGVEQYF